The text below deals with one T cell receptor beta chain. Its antigen remains unidentified. These data belong to a study of shared clonotypes between healthy human individuals. Study-wide results and caveats: Naive subsets tended to show greater estimated richness than memory subsets.

Replicate PCRs from sorted subsets contained approximately 220 ng DNA, which is 31,000 or so T cell genomes. Original handling: Because ImmunoSEQ provided only junction sequences with no quality scores, the filtering differed. The protocol was immunoSEQ multiplex PCR, while the TCRdb copy is restricted to in-frame clones and leaves out a portion. The DNA gave D and trimming, while V, J and clone size come from that table. Of about 2 million clones in the sample, 85% to 95% were seen once. This CDR3 contains 17 residues. With V trimmed by 3 bases and J by 0 bases, 10 bases remained unmatched. CDR1 is SGHRS, CDR2 YFSETQ, per germline. Donors, healthy HIV-negative adults, lacked recent acute infections or vaccinations.

This clonotype was sampled from a young man in good health. V gene TRBV5-1 combines with J gene TRBJ2-5, with TRBD2 identical over 8 bases. Specimen: naive CD4+ T cells sorted from blood. Regarding subset: CD45RA+ positively selected. CDR3 nucleotide sequence: TGCGCCAGCAGCTCCAACCGGGGGGGCCTGGACCAAGAGACCCAGTACTTC. This translates into CASSSNRGGLDQETQYF.